These 15 T cell receptor beta chains were sequenced from one sample in a study of T cell changes during pregnancy in multiple sclerosis. Assay: immunoSEQ multiplex PCR; the TCRdb copy retains only in-frame clones and omits some. Of almost 40,000 clones listed, about 90% are singletons. This sample comprised CD4+ T cells from peripheral blood mononuclear cells, obtained in the second trimester of pregnancy. Receptors originate from a female donor in good health, enrolled as a control in a pregnancy study.

This chain joins TRBV10-3 and TRBJ2-4; D is undetermined. The ends were cut back, 3 bases at V and 0 bases at J, with 3 bases in the middle. Germline V lookup: CDR1 ENHRY, CDR2 SYGVKD. This CDR3 is 13 amino acids long. The CDR3 DNA sequence: TGTGCCATCAGTGATCTAGCCAAAAACATTCAGTACTTC. The encoded protein is CAISDLAKNIQYF.

The V call is TRBV2, the J call TRBJ1-2; 9 nucleotides align to TRBD1. After removal of 6 bases from V and 4 bases from J, the junction contained 18 bases not matched to a gene. This CDR3 has 18 amino acids. CDR1 is SNHLY, CDR2 FYNNEI, per germline. CDR3: CASRVPGQGIIGGYGYTF. The CDR3 region has the DNA TGTGCCAGCAGAGTACCGGGACAGGGAATCATTGGTGGCTATGGCTACACCTTC.

The chain uses TRBV30 and TRBJ2-2, with 9 nucleotides matching TRBD1. The CDR3 covers 17 residues. The V and J ends lost 4 bases and 4 bases, in that order; junction bases with no gene match: 13. Germline CDR1 is GTSNPN and CDR2 is SVGIG (reference sequence). The CDR3 nucleotides read TGTGCCTGGACCATGGTAGGACAGGGGTATTCCACCGGGGAGCTGTTTTTT. Encoded protein: CAWTMVGQGYSTGELFF. Looking up the rest from reference TRBV30 and TRBJ2-2 gives the full variable domain: SQTIHQWPATLVQPVGSPLSLECTVEGTSNPNLYWYRQAAGRGLQLLFYSVGIGQISSEVPQNLSASRPQDRQFILSSKKLLLSDSGFYLCAWTMVGQGYSTGELFFGEGSRLTVL.

This chain uses TRBV28 with TRBJ2-1, with TRBD1 matching 7 bases. The CDR3 is 14 amino acids. Germline trimming cut 6 bases from V and 4 bases from J; bases unmatched to any gene: 6. The germline gives CDR1 MDHEN, CDR2 SYDVKM. The CDR3 protein is CASSRTGLYNEQFF. In DNA form, the CDR3 reads TGTGCCAGCAGCAGGACAGGCCTATACAATGAGCAGTTCTTC.

The chain carries TRBV2 and TRBJ1-5; D unresolved. The CDR3 totals 14 residues. CDR1 SNHLY and CDR2 FYNNEI come from the germline V gene. The V gene lost 7 bases and the J gene lost 6 bases, with 16 bases spanning the gap. CDR3 DNA: TGTGCCAGCAACCCCCGGGATCTAGGTCAGCCCCAGCATTTT. It translates to CASNPRDLGQPQHF.

V usage is TRBV5-6 and J usage is TRBJ2-3; 9 bases fit TRBD2. The V gene end was trimmed by 8 bases and the J gene end by 2 bases; junction bases not matched to a gene: 6. The CDR3 has 14 amino acids. Per germline, CDR1 SGHDT and CDR2 YYEEEE. The CDR3 bases are TGTGCCAGTATAGCGGGGGCCTTCACAGATACGCAGTATTTT. This sequence encodes CASIAGAFTDTQYF.

The gene calls are TRBV7-2 and TRBJ2-7, with TRBD1 as a possible D gene (6 bases). V was trimmed by 1 base and J by 5 bases, leaving 9 bases between them. There are 13 residues in the CDR3. Germline V lookup: CDR1 SGHTA, CDR2 FQGNSA. CDR3 protein: CASSLGPGDEQYF. DNA for the CDR3: TGTGCCAGCAGCTTAGGGCCAGGGGACGAGCAGTACTTC.

This rearrangement joins TRBV11-2 to TRBJ2-3, with D possibly TRBD2 on 6 matching bases. Germline V gene lookup returns CDR1 SGHAT and CDR2 FQNNGV. The CDR3 loop spans 15 amino acids. The germline V and J ends were trimmed by 5 bases and 3 bases, with 15 bases remaining between them. CDR3 DNA sequence: TGTGCCAGCAGCCCTGTGGCGGGGCTGACAGATACGCAGTATTTT. This sequence encodes CASSPVAGLTDTQYF.

The chain couples TRBV18 to TRBJ2-3; 9 bases match TRBD2. V was pared by 1 base and J by 6 bases, with 5 bases of the junction left unmatched. The length of the CDR3 is 15 residues. Germline V gives CDR1 KGHSH, CDR2 LQKENI. CDR3 region: CASSPRGGGADTQYF. Here the CDR3 DNA reads TGTGCCAGCTCACCACGGGGCGGGGGGGCCGATACGCAGTATTTT.

The V and J genes are TRBV13 and TRBJ1-5; D might be TRBD1 (6 bases). The CDR3 is 15 amino acids. The V gene's germline CDR1 is PRHDT and CDR2 FYEKMQ (reference sequence). V lost 3 bases and J lost 6, with 15 bases in between. The CDR3 DNA reads TGTGCCAGCAGCTTGAGGCGTCAGGGGATTCAGCCCCAGCATTTT. Protein product: CASSLRRQGIQPQHF.

V is TRBV5-5 and J is TRBJ2-2; no definite D call. Germline loops: CDR1 SGHKS, CDR2 YYEKEE (reference sequence). This CDR3 contains 15 residues. Trimming left V 2 bases short and J 6 bases short, with 14 bases between. The DNA of the CDR3 is TGTGCCAGCAGCTTATTAAGCCTAAACGCCGGGGAGCTGTTTTTT. It translates to CASSLLSLNAGELFF.

The table lists this clone with a count of one. The chain has TRBV7-9 and TRBJ1-3; D ambiguous. The CDR3 is 16 residues long. Germline V gene data show CDR1 as SEHNR and CDR2 as FQNEAQ (reference sequence). V lost 0 bases and J 1 base, leaving 10 bases between the germline ends. The CDR3 nucleotides are TGTGCCAGCAGCTTAGCGCACGATCGGTCTGGAAACACCATATATTTT. It specifies CASSLAHDRSGNTIYF.

Only one count was recorded for this clone. The CDR3 spells CASSQDRMNTEAFF. The CDR3 region has the DNA TGTGCCAGCAGCCAGGACAGAATGAACACTGAAGCTTTCTTT. The gene calls are TRBV7-2 and TRBJ1-1; D might be TRBD1 (6 bases). Per the germline V gene, CDR1 is SGHTA and CDR2 is FQGNSA. V was clipped by 5 bases and J by 0 bases, with 10 bases between them. CDR3 size: 14 residues.

This chain connects TRBV9 to TRBJ2-3; D ambiguous. Germline CDR1 reads SGDLS; CDR2 reads YYNGEE. This CDR3 contains 12 residues. V lost 4 bases and J 6 bases, leaving 9 bases between the germline ends. CDR3 nucleotide sequence: TGTGCCAGCAGCCCCCAGTCGGATACGCAGTATTTT. Translated: CASSPQSDTQYF.

The chain is built from TRBV5-1 and TRBJ1-1; the match to TRBD1 covers 7 bases. The germline V gene has CDR1 SGHRS and CDR2 YFSETQ. V dropped 1 base and J dropped 0; count of bases not matched to a gene: 6. The CDR3 spans 16 residues. In DNA, the CDR3 is TGCGCCAGCAGCTTGTCGATAGGGGGCGTGAACACTGAAGCTTTCTTT. Amino acid sequence: CASSLSIGGVNTEAFF.